This T cell receptor (beta chain) was sequenced in a study of CD8 T cells in ankylosing spondylitis. Trimming took off 0 bases at V and 11 bases at J, with 17 bases between the two ends. This CDR3 spans 15 amino acids. CDR1 is LGHNA, CDR2 YSLEER, per germline. Researchers built TCR beta libraries using quantitative 5'-RACE with molecular barcodes. TCRdb processed the 5' RACE reads anew with MiXCR; each CDR3 protein has one entry. The repertoire holds fewer than 550,000 distinct CDR3 sequences, with approximately 5.3% as singletons. General study results and limits: There was a TCR beta motif, made of 7 or 8 highly homologous variants, that appeared characteristic of ankylosing spondylitis blood.

This clonotype was seen many times. Antigen: not known. The sequencing sample was made of blood, either unsorted or a sorted T cell fraction (not recorded which). This chain joins TRBV4-3 and TRBJ2-1; D might be TRBD1 (7 bases). The receptor comes from a male donor with ankylosing spondylitis. The CDR3 DNA reads TGCGCCAGCAGCCAAGAAAGGAGGGGGCTCCACCAGCAGTTCTTC. It encodes CASSQERRGLHQQFF.